This T cell receptor (beta chain) was documented in a study of shared clonotypes between healthy human individuals. The table came from immunoSEQ multiplex PCR; TCRdb's copy has only in-frame clones and leaves some out. The profile shows under 650,000 clones, about 96% of them singletons. V lost 5 bases, J lost 3 bases, and 21 bases lay in between. CDR3 size: 17 residues. Per the germline V gene, CDR1 is SGHTA and CDR2 is FQGTGA. V and J are TRBV7-3 and TRBJ2-3, with D perhaps TRBD2 (6 bases). The TCR comes from a woman in her twenties or thirties in good health. Sequencing was done on a sample of naive CD4+ T cells sorted from blood. Indicated subset: CD45RA+ positively selected. CDR3 DNA sequence: TGTGCCAGCAGCCCACGACGTTTAGCGGCGCCAACAGATACGCAGTATTTT. This translates into CASSPRRLAAPTDTQYF.